These 5 T cell receptor beta chains were all obtained from the same sample, sequenced in a study of T cell changes during pregnancy in multiple sclerosis. TCRdb's table, derived via immunoSEQ multiplex PCR, lists solely in-frame clones and lacks some. Of around 95,000 clones in the sample, 94% were seen once. Source: peripheral blood, taken after pregnancy. These receptors came from a female donor in good health, enrolled as a control in a pregnancy study.

The chain recombines TRBV11-3 with TRBJ1-1; D might be TRBD1 (6 bases). The CDR3 is 14 residues long. Per germline, CDR1 SGHNT and CDR2 YENEEA. With 5 bases removed from V and 5 bases from J, the gap between germline ends came to 15 bases. CDR3: CASSHKGRGTEAFF. The CDR3 DNA sequence: TGTGCCAGCAGCCATAAGGGGAGGGGGACTGAAGCTTTCTTT.

A remark on this clone: The same CDR3 is also encoded by other DNA sequences in this sample. The rearrangement uses TRBV5-4 and TRBJ1-1, with D possibly matching TRBD1 (5 bases). Trimming removed 2 bases from V and 1 base from J, with 6 bases in between. In germline, CDR1 is SGHNT, CDR2 YYREEE (reference sequence). CDR3 length: 13 amino acids. The CDR3: CASSFDRNTEAFF. The CDR3 DNA is TGTGCCAGCAGCTTCGACAGGAACACTGAAGCTTTCTTT.

This chain connects TRBV5-5 to TRBJ2-5, with D possibly being TRBD1 (5 bases). This CDR3 comprises 14 residues. The V and J ends lost 0 bases and 2 bases respectively, with 8 bases between them. In germline, CDR1 is SGHKS, CDR2 YYEKEE (reference sequence). The CDR3 region has the DNA TGTGCCAGCAGCTTGGAACAGGTTCAAGAGACCCAGTACTTC. Amino acid sequence: CASSLEQVQETQYF.

The genes are TRBV29-1 and TRBJ1-1; 7 bases are shared with TRBD1. V trimming: 4 bases; J trimming: 7 bases; junction bases outside the gene matches: 6. This CDR3 region has 12 residues. Germline V CDR1 and CDR2: SQVTM, ANQGSEA. In DNA form, the CDR3 reads TGCAGCGTTGTCAGACAGGGTGATGAAGCTTTCTTT. Its translation is CSVVRQGDEAFF.

The chain carries TRBV2 and TRBJ2-7; TRBD2 might be the D (6 bases). The CDR3 length is 14 residues. Germline lookup yields CDR1 SNHLY and CDR2 FYNNEI. The germline V and J ends were trimmed by 4 bases and 2 bases, with 12 bases remaining between them. The CDR3 coding sequence is TGTGCCAGCAGTGCGGGAGTACATCCCTACGAGCAGTACTTC. Protein product: CASSAGVHPYEQYF.